This T cell receptor beta chain was identified during a study of T cells in Graves' hyperthyroidism and ophthalmopathy. Amplified TCR beta CDR3 regions came from RNA transcripts. RT-PCR in the first round (using the HTBI primer set) targeted the TCR CDR3. TCRdb passed the multiplex PCR reads through MiXCR, listing each CDR3 protein once. The table includes about 610,000 distinct CDR3 sequences, roughly 14% detected once. Overall study findings and caveats: Stable hyperthyroidism was separated from ophthalmopathy by a model based on 13 V-J features. It was a median roughly 6.5 months before onset that the model predicted ophthalmopathy.

Patients with uncontrolled infections, other autoimmune diseases, pregnancy or lactation were excluded. On the basis of clinical symptoms, serum thyroxine and TRAb, thyroid ultrasound and orbital computed tomography, diagnoses were made. In its sample, this clonotype was seen many times. The antigen is undetermined. Per germline, CDR1 LGHDT and CDR2 YNNKEL (reference sequence). This CDR3 has 14 residues. The germline V and J ends were trimmed by 7 bases and 4 bases, with 16 bases remaining between them. Input material: blood. The chain links TRBV3-1 to TRBJ2-5; the D gene is possibly TRBD2 (6 bases). The TCR was taken from a woman aged 40 to 55 with Graves' ophthalmopathy. The CDR3: CASTKAGTRETQYF. As DNA, the CDR3 is TGTGCCAGCACCAAAGCTGGGACTCGAGAGACCCAGTACTTC.